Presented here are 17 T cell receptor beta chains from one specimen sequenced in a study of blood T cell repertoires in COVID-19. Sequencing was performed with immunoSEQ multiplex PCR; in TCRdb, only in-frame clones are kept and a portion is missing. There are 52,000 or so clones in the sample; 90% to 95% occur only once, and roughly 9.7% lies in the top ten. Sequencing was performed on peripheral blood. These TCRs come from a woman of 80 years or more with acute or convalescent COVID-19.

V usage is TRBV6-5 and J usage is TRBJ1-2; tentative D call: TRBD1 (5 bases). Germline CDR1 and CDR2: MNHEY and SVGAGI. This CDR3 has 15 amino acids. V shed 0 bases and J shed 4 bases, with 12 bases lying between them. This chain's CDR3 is CASSYSGVEGYGYTF. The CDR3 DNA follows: TGTGCCAGCAGTTACTCAGGGGTGGAAGGCTATGGCTACACCTTC.

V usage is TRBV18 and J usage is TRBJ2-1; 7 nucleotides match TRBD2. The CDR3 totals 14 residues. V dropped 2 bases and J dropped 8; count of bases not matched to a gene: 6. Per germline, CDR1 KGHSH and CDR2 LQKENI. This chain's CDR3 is CASSPRREAYEQFF. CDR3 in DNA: TGTGCCAGCTCACCAAGACGGGAGGCCTATGAGCAGTTCTTC.

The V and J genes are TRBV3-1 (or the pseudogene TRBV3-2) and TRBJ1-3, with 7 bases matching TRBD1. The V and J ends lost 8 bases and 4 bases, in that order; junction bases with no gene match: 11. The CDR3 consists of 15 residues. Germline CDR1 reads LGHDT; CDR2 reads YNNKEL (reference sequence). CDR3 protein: CASGPTGVPGNTIYF. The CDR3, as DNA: TGTGCCAGCGGACCCACAGGGGTTCCGGGAAACACCATATATTTT.

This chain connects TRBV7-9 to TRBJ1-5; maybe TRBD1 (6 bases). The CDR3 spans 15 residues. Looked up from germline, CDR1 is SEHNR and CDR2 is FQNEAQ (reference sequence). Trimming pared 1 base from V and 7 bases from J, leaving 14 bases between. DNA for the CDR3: TGTGCCAGCAGCTTAGGGAGACAGGAAGGGCAGCCCCAGCATTTT. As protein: CASSLGRQEGQPQHF.

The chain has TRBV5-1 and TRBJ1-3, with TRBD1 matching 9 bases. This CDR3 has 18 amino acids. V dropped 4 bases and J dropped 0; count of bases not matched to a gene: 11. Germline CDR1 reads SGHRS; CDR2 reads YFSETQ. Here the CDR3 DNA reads TGCGCCAGCAGCGTAACTCCGGGACAGGGATTCTCTGGAAACACCATATATTTT. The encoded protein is CASSVTPGQGFSGNTIYF.

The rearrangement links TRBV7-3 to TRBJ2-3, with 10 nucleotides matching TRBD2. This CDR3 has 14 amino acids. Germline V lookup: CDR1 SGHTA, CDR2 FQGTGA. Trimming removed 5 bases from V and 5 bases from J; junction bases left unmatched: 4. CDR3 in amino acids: CASSLAGVRDTQYF. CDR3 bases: TGTGCCAGCAGCCTAGCGGGAGTCCGAGATACGCAGTATTTT.

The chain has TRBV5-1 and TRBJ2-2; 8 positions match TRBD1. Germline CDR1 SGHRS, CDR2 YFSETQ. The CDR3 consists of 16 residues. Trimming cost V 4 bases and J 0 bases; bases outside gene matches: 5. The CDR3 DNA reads TGCGCCAGCAGCCTCCGGACAGGGTCGAACACCGGGGAGCTGTTTTTT. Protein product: CASSLRTGSNTGELFF.

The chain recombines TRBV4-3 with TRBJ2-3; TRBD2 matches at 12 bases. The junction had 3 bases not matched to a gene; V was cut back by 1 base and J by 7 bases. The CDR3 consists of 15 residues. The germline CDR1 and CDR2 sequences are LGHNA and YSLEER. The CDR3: CASSQGLAGVYTQYF. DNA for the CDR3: TGCGCCAGCAGCCAAGGACTAGCGGGAGTGTATACGCAGTATTTT.

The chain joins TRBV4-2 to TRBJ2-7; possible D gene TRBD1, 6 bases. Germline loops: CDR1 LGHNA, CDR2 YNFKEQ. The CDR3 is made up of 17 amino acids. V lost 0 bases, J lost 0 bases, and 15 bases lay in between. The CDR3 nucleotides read TGTGCCAGCAGCCAAGAATGGGGGCTAGGGAGCTCCTACGAGCAGTACTTC. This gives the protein CASSQEWGLGSSYEQYF.

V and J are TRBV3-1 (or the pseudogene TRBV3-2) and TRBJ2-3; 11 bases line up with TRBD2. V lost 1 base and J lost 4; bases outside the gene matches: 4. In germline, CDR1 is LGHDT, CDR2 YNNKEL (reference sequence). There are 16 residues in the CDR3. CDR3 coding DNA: TGTGCCAGCAGCCAAGTTGTAGCGGGAGGGCCAGATACGCAGTATTTT. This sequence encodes CASSQVVAGGPDTQYF.

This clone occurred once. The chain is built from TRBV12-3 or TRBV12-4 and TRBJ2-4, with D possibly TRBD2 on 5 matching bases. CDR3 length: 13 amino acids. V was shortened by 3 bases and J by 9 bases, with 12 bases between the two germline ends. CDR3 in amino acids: CASSLGRMAIQYF. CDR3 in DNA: TGTGCCAGCAGTTTGGGGAGAATGGCCATTCAGTACTTC.

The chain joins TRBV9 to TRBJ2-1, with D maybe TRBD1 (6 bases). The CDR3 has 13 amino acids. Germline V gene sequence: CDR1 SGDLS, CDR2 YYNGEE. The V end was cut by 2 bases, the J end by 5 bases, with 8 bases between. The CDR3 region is CASSVPGDNEQFF. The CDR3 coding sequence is TGTGCCAGCAGCGTTCCAGGGGACAATGAGCAGTTCTTC.

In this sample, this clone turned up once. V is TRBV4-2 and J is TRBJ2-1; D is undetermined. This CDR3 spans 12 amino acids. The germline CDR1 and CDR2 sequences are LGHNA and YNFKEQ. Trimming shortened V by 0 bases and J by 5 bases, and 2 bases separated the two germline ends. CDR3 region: CASSQDNNEQFF. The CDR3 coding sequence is TGTGCCAGCAGCCAAGACAACAATGAGCAGTTCTTC.

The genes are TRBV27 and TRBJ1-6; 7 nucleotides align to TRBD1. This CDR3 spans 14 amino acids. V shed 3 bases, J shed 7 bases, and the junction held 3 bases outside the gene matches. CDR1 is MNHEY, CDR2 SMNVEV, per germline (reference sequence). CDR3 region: CASSFDRDNSPLHF. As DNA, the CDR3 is TGTGCCAGCAGTTTTGACAGGGACAATTCACCCCTCCACTTT.

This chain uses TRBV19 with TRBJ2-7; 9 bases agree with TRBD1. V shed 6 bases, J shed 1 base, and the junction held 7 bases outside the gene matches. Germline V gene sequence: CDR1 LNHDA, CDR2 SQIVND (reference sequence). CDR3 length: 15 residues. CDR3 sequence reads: CASRDRGRDSYEQYF. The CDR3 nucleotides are TGTGCCAGTAGAGACAGGGGGAGAGATTCCTACGAGCAGTACTTC.

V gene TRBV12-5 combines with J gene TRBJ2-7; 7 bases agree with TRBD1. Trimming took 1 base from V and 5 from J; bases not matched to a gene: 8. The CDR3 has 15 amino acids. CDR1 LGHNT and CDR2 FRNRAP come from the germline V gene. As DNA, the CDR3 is TGTGCTAGTGGTTTGGCCACAGGGGTGAGGAACGAGCAGTACTTC. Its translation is CASGLATGVRNEQYF.

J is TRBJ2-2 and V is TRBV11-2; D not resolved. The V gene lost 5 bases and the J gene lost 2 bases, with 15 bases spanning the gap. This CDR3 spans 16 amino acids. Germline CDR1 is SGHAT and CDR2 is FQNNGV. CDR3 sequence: CASSPRRVSNTGELFF. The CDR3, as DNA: TGTGCCAGCAGCCCAAGAAGAGTTAGTAACACCGGGGAGCTGTTTTTT.